This entry concerns a single T cell receptor (beta chain). CDR1 is SGHVT, CDR2 SQSDAQ, per germline. Trimming cost V 5 bases and J 15 bases; bases outside gene matches: 10. This CDR3 region has 13 residues. Using its own MiXCR run on the PCR reads, TCRdb lists one record per CDR3 protein. Of about 12,000 distinct CDR3 sequences listed, roughly 60% are singletons. The data were obtained in a study of tumor-infiltrating lymphocytes in oesophageal squamous cell carcinoma. Sample: esophageal tumor tissue. The receptor comes from a female donor with esophageal squamous cell carcinoma. V is TRBV7-4 and J is TRBJ2-1; 10 bases agree with TRBD1. CDR3 in DNA: TGTGCCAGCAGCCTCGGACAGGGGGGCTTTTGGTTCTTC. Translation: CASSLGQGGFWFF.